The 22 T cell receptor beta chains presented below share a single source sample, sequenced in a study of blood T cells in healthy people across ages. Using a J-beta primer mix together with a sample-barcoded 5' primer, a second PCR was run for roughly 7 to 12 cycles. TCRdb reprocessed the 5' RACE reads with MiXCR, giving one entry per CDR3 protein. This repertoire shows 650,000 to 1,000,000 distinct CDR3 sequences, around 34% found once; its top ten account for roughly 13%. Specimen: blood. The receptors come from a man between 18 and 35 years old in good health.

This clonotype was found a few times. This rearrangement joins TRBV6-2 or TRBV6-3 to TRBJ1-5, with D unclear. Germline V gene sequence: CDR1 MNHEY, CDR2 SVGEGT. V was trimmed by 6 bases and J by 6 bases, leaving 18 bases between them. There are 15 residues in the CDR3. CDR3 sequence: CASSFAIGPGQPQHF. For the CDR3, the DNA is TGTGCCAGCAGCTTCGCCATCGGGCCGGGTCAGCCCCAGCATTTT.

The chain recombines TRBV7-2 with TRBJ1-2; no clear D gene. The CDR3 sequence is 16 residues long. Trimming took off 1 base at V and 4 bases at J, with 16 bases between the two ends. The germline V gene encodes CDR1 SGHTA and CDR2 FQGNSA. The CDR3 DNA sequence: TGTGCCAGCAGCTTAGAAGCCCGGGTCTTCGCCTATGGCTACACCTTC. The encoded protein is CASSLEARVFAYGYTF.

This clonotype was seen a handful of times. The CDR3 loop is CASSSRQGLAYEQYF. The CDR3, as DNA: TGTGCCAGCAGCTCTCGACAGGGTTTAGCCTACGAGCAGTACTTC. The chain carries TRBV5-8 and TRBJ2-7; the match to TRBD1 covers 7 bases. The ends lost 3 bases at V and 2 bases at J; junction bases unmatched: 8. Looked up from germline, CDR1 is SGHTS and CDR2 is YDEGEE. This CDR3 spans 15 amino acids. Full variable domain (rest looked up from reference TRBV5-8 and TRBJ2-7): EAGVTQSPTHLIKTRGQQATLRCSPISGHTSVYWYQQALGLGLQFLLWYDEGEERNRGNFPPRFSGRQFPNYSSELNVNALELEDSALYLCASSSRQGLAYEQYFGPGTRLTVT.

The sample holds a few counts of this clonotype. The chain has TRBV12-3 or TRBV12-4 and TRBJ2-7; D not certain. The CDR3 totals 13 residues. The V end lost 3 bases, the J end lost 4 bases, and 10 bases lay between the germline ends. CDR3: CASSFTDTYEQYF. CDR3 nucleotides: TGTGCCAGCAGTTTCACAGACACGTACGAGCAGTACTTC.

This clonotype was counted many times. V is TRBV7-2 and J is TRBJ2-3, with 9 bases matching TRBD2. CDR1 SGHTA and CDR2 FQGNSA come from the germline V gene. The V segment lost 1 base and the J segment 3 bases; nucleotides outside the gene matches: 2. CDR3 length: 15 amino acids. This chain's CDR3 is CASSLVTSGTDTQYF. The CDR3, as DNA: TGTGCCAGCAGCTTAGTGACTAGCGGTACAGATACGCAGTATTTT.

The V call is TRBV7-9, the J call TRBJ2-1; no clear D. This CDR3 is 14 amino acids long. Germline V gene data show CDR1 as SEHNR and CDR2 as FQNEAQ (reference sequence). With 0 bases removed from V and 8 bases from J, the gap between germline ends came to 11 bases. CDR3 bases: TGTGCCAGCAGCTTAGCTAGCTGGATCGATGAGCAGTTCTTC. It specifies CASSLASWIDEQFF.

This clonotype was observed a handful of times. The V gene is TRBV7-2, the J gene TRBJ1-1; TRBD1 aligns across 10 bases. The CDR3 loop spans 13 amino acids. Germline values: CDR1 SGHTA, CDR2 FQGNSA. V lost 3 bases to trimming and J lost 6 bases; unmatched junction nucleotides: 1. The CDR3 reads CASSLGQGPEAFF. The CDR3, as DNA: TGTGCCAGCAGCTTGGGACAGGGGCCTGAAGCTTTCTTT. The full variable domain, its missing parts supplied by reference TRBV7-2 and TRBJ1-1, is GAGVSQSPSNKVTEKGKDVELRCDPISGHTALYWYRQSLGQGLEFLIYFQGNSAPDKSGLPSDRFSAERTGGSVSTLTIQRTQQEDSAVYLCASSLGQGPEAFFGQGTRLTVV.

This clonotype appeared many times. J is TRBJ2-7 and V is TRBV12-3 or TRBV12-4; D ambiguous. V lost 1 base, J lost 7 bases, and 11 bases lay in between. The CDR3 is 13 residues long. CDR3 amino acids: CASSLDILGEQYF. Written as DNA, the CDR3 is TGTGCCAGCAGTTTAGACATCTTGGGGGAGCAGTACTTC.

This clonotype was recorded at least ten times. The chain carries TRBV10-3 and TRBJ2-1; TRBD2 might be the D (6 bases). The CDR3 extends over 15 amino acids. Germline CDR1 ENHRY, CDR2 SYGVKD. Deletions cut 2 bases from V and 2 bases from J, with 10 bases between. The CDR3 region is CAISEAGPPYNEQFF. CDR3 sequence (DNA): TGTGCCATCAGTGAGGCGGGACCCCCCTACAATGAGCAGTTCTTC.

At least ten counts were recorded for this clonotype. V and J are TRBV7-9 and TRBJ2-5; D gene unclear. Germline V gives CDR1 SEHNR, CDR2 FQNEAQ (reference sequence). Deletions cut 3 bases from V and 2 bases from J, with 4 bases between. There are 12 residues in the CDR3. CDR3 region: CASSFTQETQYF. The CDR3 coding sequence is TGTGCCAGCAGCTTTACTCAAGAGACCCAGTACTTC.

The chain is built from TRBV7-2 and TRBJ1-1; a weak D match, TRBD1 (5 bases). V dropped 2 bases and J dropped 1 base, with 8 bases sitting between them. CDR3 size: 14 residues. Germline V gene data show CDR1 as SGHTA and CDR2 as FQGNSA. CDR3 nucleotides: TGTGCCAGCAGCTTACATGGGGCGAACACTGAAGCTTTCTTT. Its protein is CASSLHGANTEAFF.

This clonotype has only a few counts. This chain links TRBV2 with TRBJ2-3, with D possibly matching TRBD1 (6 bases). The V end lost 3 bases, the J end lost 3 bases, and 10 bases lay between the germline ends. Germline V gene lookup returns CDR1 SNHLY and CDR2 FYNNEI. The length of the CDR3 is 14 residues. The CDR3 DNA reads TGTGCCAGCAGTGAGGACAGCGAGACAGATACGCAGTATTTT. Translation: CASSEDSETDTQYF.

The chain is built from TRBV10-3 and TRBJ2-7, with D uncertain. The CDR3 is 13 residues long. Germline CDR1 reads ENHRY; CDR2 reads SYGVKD. V was clipped by 6 bases and J by 7 bases, with 16 bases between them. As DNA, the CDR3 is TGTGCCATCAGCTCCCCGGTTGGCGATGAGCAGTACTTC. Translating gives CAISSPVGDEQYF.

The V call is TRBV7-8, the J call TRBJ2-5, with 10 bases aligning to TRBD1. Losses at the gene ends were 5 bases for V and 0 bases for J; bases not matched to a gene: 3. CDR3 size: 15 residues. Germline V gene lookup returns CDR1 SGHVS and CDR2 FQNEAQ. The CDR3 is CASSVDRGYQETQYF. Written as DNA, the CDR3 is TGTGCCAGCAGCGTGGACAGGGGGTACCAAGAGACCCAGTACTTC.

Only a few counts were recorded for this clonotype. The chain has TRBV20-1 and TRBJ2-5; TRBD2 is a possible D gene (6 bases). Trimming pared 6 bases from V and 1 base from J, leaving 15 bases between. From germline, CDR1 is DFQATT and CDR2 SNEGSKA (reference sequence). This CDR3 has 14 amino acids. This CDR3 is CSAPPWDFQETQYF. In DNA, the CDR3 is TGCAGTGCCCCTCCTTGGGACTTCCAAGAGACCCAGTACTTC.

J is TRBJ1-1 and V is TRBV12-3 or TRBV12-4; D ambiguous. This CDR3 comprises 14 residues. With 2 bases removed from V and 1 base from J, the gap between germline ends came to 8 bases. DNA of the CDR3: TGTGCCAGCAGTTTAACCCCGGAGAACACTGAAGCTTTCTTT. Its protein product is CASSLTPENTEAFF.

This clonotype has only a few counts. The junction departs from the called germline gene at one end, perhaps through a read error. The rearrangement links TRBV6-2 or TRBV6-3 to TRBJ1-6; D possibly corresponds to TRBD1 (5 bases). CDR1 is MNHEY, CDR2 SVGEGT, per germline. This CDR3 comprises 13 residues. As DNA, the CDR3 is TGTGCCAGCAGTACAGAGGACAATTCATCCCTCCACTTT. It codes for CASSTEDNSSLHF.

The chain combines TRBV11-2 with TRBJ2-5, with TRBD2 matching over 10 bases. Germline CDR1 SGHAT, CDR2 FQNNGV. This CDR3 has 16 amino acids. With 5 bases clipped from V and 2 bases from J, the junction kept 8 bases outside the gene matches. This CDR3 is CASSAGTSVKQETQYF. For the CDR3, the DNA is TGTGCCAGCAGCGCGGGGACTAGCGTCAAACAAGAGACCCAGTACTTC.

J is TRBJ2-5 and V is TRBV5-1; D tentatively fits TRBD1 or TRBD2 (6 bases each). V was pared by 3 bases and J by 1 base, with 10 bases between. This CDR3 comprises 14 residues. Germline-derived CDR1 and CDR2 are SGHRS and YFSETQ. The CDR3 nucleotides are TGCGCCAGCAGCTCGGGGGCCTCCCAAGAGACCCAGTACTTC. Amino acids: CASSSGASQETQYF.

This sequence joins TRBV5-1 and TRBJ1-1; D is possibly TRBD1 (6 bases). This CDR3 spans 14 amino acids. The ends were cut back, 4 bases at V and 1 base at J, with 11 bases in the middle. CDR1 is SGHRS, CDR2 YFSETQ, per germline. The CDR3 is CASSPEGGNTEAFF. CDR3 nucleotides: TGCGCCAGCAGCCCCGAGGGGGGGAACACTGAAGCTTTCTTT.

This clonotype came up a few times. CDR3 in DNA: TGCGCCAGCAGCTTGGAATACAGCGGGGAGCTGTTTTTT. Translating gives CASSLEYSGELFF. V usage is TRBV5-1 and J usage is TRBJ2-2; D is undetermined. The CDR3 has 13 residues. Looked up from germline, CDR1 is SGHRS and CDR2 is YFSETQ. The V end lost 0 bases, the J end lost 7 bases, and 7 bases lay between the germline ends.

This chain joins TRBV30 and TRBJ2-7, with D possibly being TRBD1 (7 bases). The V gene's germline CDR1 is GTSNPN and CDR2 SVGIG (reference sequence). V was cut by 4 bases and J by 0 bases, with 22 bases left in between. The CDR3 runs to 17 residues. This CDR3 is CAWIGGGMGYCSYEQYF. In DNA form, the CDR3 reads TGTGCCTGGATAGGAGGGGGCATGGGGTACTGCTCCTACGAGCAGTACTTC.